Presented here are 26 T cell receptor beta chains from one specimen sequenced in a study of blood T cell repertoires in COVID-19. Clones were read by immunoSEQ multiplex PCR, and TCRdb kept only the in-frame ones, dropping some. The sample holds 390,000 or so clones, 90% seen once. Sequenced: peripheral blood. These receptors came from a man between 18 and 29 years old with active or convalescent COVID-19.

This chain joins TRBV2 and TRBJ1-2; TRBD1 aligns across 11 bases. This CDR3 spans 16 amino acids. In germline, CDR1 is SNHLY, CDR2 FYNNEI. J gave up 4 bases and V 8 bases, and 12 bases lay outside the gene matches. CDR3 DNA sequence: TGTGCCAGCGCCGGACAGGGGGCGAGAGGGTCCTATGGCTACACCTTC. This codes for CASAGQGARGSYGYTF. Complete variable domain (other parts from reference TRBV2 and TRBJ1-2): EPEVTQTPSHQVTQMGQEVILRCVPISNHLYFYWYRQILGQKVEFLVSFYNNEISEKSEIFDDQFSVERPDGSNFTLKIRSTKLEDSAMYFCASAGQGARGSYGYTFGSGTRLTVV.

This rearrangement joins TRBV18 to TRBJ1-1; maybe TRBD1 (6 bases). Per germline, CDR1 KGHSH and CDR2 LQKENI. The CDR3 is 22 residues long. The ends were cut back, 1 base at V and 3 bases at J, with 33 bases in the middle. The CDR3 DNA follows: TGTGCCAGCTCACCACGGATCCCAGGGGAATTGGGGGTCGGTAAGGTGGACACTGAAGCTTTCTTT. This gives the protein CASSPRIPGELGVGKVDTEAFF.

CDR3: CATSPIATATNEKLFF. The DNA for the CDR3 is TGTGCCACCAGTCCTATCGCGACAGCAACTAATGAAAAACTGTTTTTT. The genes are TRBV15 and TRBJ1-4; D is possibly TRBD1 (5 bases). Trimming shortened V by 6 bases and J by 0 bases, and 14 bases separated the two germline ends. The germline gives CDR1 LNHNV, CDR2 YYDKDF (reference sequence). The CDR3 sequence is 16 residues long.

This clone has only one observation. J is TRBJ1-5 and V is TRBV27, with 9 bases fitting TRBD1. The CDR3 spans 15 residues. The V segment lost 2 bases and the J segment 4 bases; nucleotides outside the gene matches: 3. Germline loops: CDR1 MNHEY, CDR2 SMNVEV (reference sequence). CDR3 sequence (DNA): TGTGCCAGCAGTTTAGGGGACAGGGCGAATCAGCCCCAGCATTTT. Residues: CASSLGDRANQPQHF.

This chain connects TRBV19 to TRBJ2-3; TRBD2 matches 14 bases. Trimming at V came to 5 bases and at J to 2 bases, leaving 15 bases not matched to a gene. The CDR3 is 20 amino acids. Germline V gene sequence: CDR1 LNHDA, CDR2 SQIVND (reference sequence). The CDR3 nucleotides read TGTGCCAGTAGTCCGACTAGCGGGAGGGCCGGTTCAAGCTCCACAGATACGCAGTATTTT. It yields the protein CASSPTSGRAGSSSTDTQYF.

The chain has TRBV18 and TRBJ2-7, with D maybe TRBD1 (7 bases). The CDR3 runs 14 residues. Germline V gene sequence: CDR1 KGHSH, CDR2 LQKENI. Trimming shortened V by 3 bases and J by 6 bases, and 15 bases separated the two germline ends. In nucleotides, the CDR3 is TGTGCCAGCTCACCCGCGGGACAGAGGGCCGAGCAGTACTTC. Translating gives CASSPAGQRAEQYF.

About this clone: This sample includes further DNA sequences coding for the same CDR3. V gene TRBV28 combines with J gene TRBJ2-7, with no clear D. The CDR3 contains 11 residues. The V gene lost 6 bases and the J gene lost 4 bases, with 7 bases spanning the gap. Germline V gene data show CDR1 as MDHEN and CDR2 as SYDVKM. CDR3 amino acids: CASSRSYEQYF. In nucleotides, the CDR3 is TGTGCCAGCAGCCGGTCTTACGAGCAGTACTTC.

V usage is TRBV6-5 and J usage is TRBJ1-4; D unresolved. V gave up 6 bases and J gave up 7 bases, with 15 bases separating them. CDR3 size: 14 residues. CDR1 is MNHEY, CDR2 SVGAGI, per germline. CDR3 protein: CASSRSSSAEKLFF. The DNA of the CDR3 is TGTGCCAGCAGCCGAAGTAGTAGTGCTGAAAAACTGTTTTTT.

V gene TRBV4-3 combines with J gene TRBJ2-7; 9 bases are a match to TRBD1. The CDR3 sequence is 14 residues long. Germline CDR1 LGHNA, CDR2 YSLEER. V was clipped by 6 bases and J by 5 bases; unmatched bases: 8. The CDR3 sequence is CASRPGQGLDEQYF. CDR3 coding DNA: TGCGCCAGCAGGCCGGGACAGGGCCTGGACGAGCAGTACTTC.

The CDR3, as DNA: TGTGCCAGCAGCTTAACTCCGGGGGTAGTGACAGATACGCAGTATTTT. Its protein product is CASSLTPGVVTDTQYF. The rearrangement links TRBV5-5 to TRBJ2-3; tentatively, D is TRBD2 (6 bases). V lost 2 bases to trimming and J lost 3 bases, with 16 bases between them. The CDR3 length is 16 residues. Germline CDR1 reads SGHKS; CDR2 reads YYEKEE (reference sequence).

This clone was seen just once. The chain couples TRBV3-1 (or the pseudogene TRBV3-2) to TRBJ2-1; TRBD2 agrees at 10 bases. Germline CDR1 reads LGHDT; CDR2 reads YNNKEL (reference sequence). The CDR3 consists of 19 residues. Unmatched junction bases numbered 16, after V lost 1 base and J lost 7 bases. The CDR3 is CASSQGLAGVKGSSNEQFF. For the CDR3, the DNA is TGTGCCAGCAGCCAAGGGCTAGCGGGAGTAAAGGGATCGTCAAATGAGCAGTTCTTC.

The CDR3: CASSLAGSGRETQYF. Written as DNA, the CDR3 is TGTGCCAGCAGTTTAGCGGGGTCAGGGAGGGAGACCCAGTACTTC. The rearrangement links TRBV28 to TRBJ2-5; D may be TRBD2 (6 bases). The CDR3 totals 15 residues. Trimming removed 2 bases at V and 5 bases at J, with 15 bases between. Germline values: CDR1 MDHEN, CDR2 SYDVKM.

This chain joins TRBV19 and TRBJ1-5; D possibly corresponds to TRBD1 (6 bases). V dropped 6 bases and J dropped 0 bases, with 18 bases sitting between them. The CDR3 is 17 amino acids. Looked up from germline, CDR1 is LNHDA and CDR2 is SQIVND (reference sequence). The CDR3 loop reads CASRGGSTTYSNQPQHF. CDR3 coding DNA: TGTGCCAGTAGAGGGGGATCTACAACCTATAGCAATCAGCCCCAGCATTTT.

V usage is TRBV27 and J usage is TRBJ1-3, with no clear D. Germline V gives CDR1 MNHEY, CDR2 SMNVEV (reference sequence). This CDR3 spans 12 amino acids. The germline V and J ends were trimmed by 5 bases and 2 bases, with 4 bases remaining between them. The CDR3 coding sequence is TGTGCCAGCAGTCATCCTGGAAACACCATATATTTT. This encodes CASSHPGNTIYF.

V is TRBV19 and J is TRBJ1-5; the D gene is possibly TRBD1 (6 bases). CDR1 is LNHDA, CDR2 SQIVND, per germline (reference sequence). The CDR3 consists of 15 residues. The germline V and J ends were trimmed by 5 bases and 2 bases, with 13 bases remaining between them. CDR3 bases: TGTGCCAGTAGTGCCTGGAACAGGGGCAATCAGCCCCAGCATTTT. Protein sequence: CASSAWNRGNQPQHF.

The chain recombines TRBV7-2 with TRBJ1-2, with D unresolved. Germline-derived CDR1 and CDR2 are SGHTA and FQGNSA. The CDR3 totals 15 residues. With 4 bases removed from V and 3 bases from J, the gap between germline ends came to 15 bases. CDR3 nucleotides: TGTGCCAGCAGCTCCCTTGACAACCCTGACTATGGCTACACCTTC. The encoded protein is CASSSLDNPDYGYTF.

CDR3 DNA sequence: TGTGCCAGCAGCTCCCTCCAGATACGGGATGAAAAACTGTTTTTT. This gives the protein CASSSLQIRDEKLFF. The rearrangement uses TRBV7-9 and TRBJ1-4; no clear D gene. V was cut by 4 bases and J by 6 bases, with 15 bases left in between. The CDR3 has 15 amino acids. CDR1 is SEHNR and CDR2 is FQNEAQ in the germline V gene (reference sequence).

Comments on this clone: The junction and the germline gene differ at one end; a read error may be behind it. V usage is TRBV28 and J usage is TRBJ1-5; D perhaps matches TRBD1 (6 bases). The CDR3 consists of 12 residues. CDR1 and CDR2 (germline): MDHEN, SYDVKM. The CDR3 spells CAYEGVGSPPVF. CDR3 sequence (DNA): TGTGCCTATGAGGGGGTAGGCAGCCCGCCGGTCTTT.

This chain connects TRBV2 to TRBJ2-5; 7 bases agree with TRBD1. The junction had 6 bases not matched to a gene; V was cut back by 0 bases and J by 5 bases. Germline CDR1 and CDR2: SNHLY and FYNNEI. The CDR3 runs to 15 residues. The CDR3 reads CASSEARGGGETQYF. The CDR3 DNA reads as TGTGCCAGCAGTGAAGCGAGAGGGGGCGGGGAGACCCAGTACTTC.

This clone was seen more than once but under ten times. The chain carries TRBV28 and TRBJ2-7; 11 bases agree with TRBD1. In germline, CDR1 is MDHEN, CDR2 SYDVKM. There are 15 residues in the CDR3. The V and J ends lost 5 bases and 3 bases, in that order; junction bases with no gene match: 6. CDR3 amino acids: CASSRPGQGGYEQYF. The CDR3 nucleotides are TGTGCCAGCAGTCGTCCGGGACAGGGGGGCTACGAGCAGTACTTC.

V and J are TRBV5-1 and TRBJ2-3, with D perhaps TRBD1 (6 bases). Germline lookup yields CDR1 SGHRS and CDR2 YFSETQ. This CDR3 spans 15 amino acids. Trimming took 3 bases from V and 7 from J, leaving 18 bases between them. Here the CDR3 reads CASSSGVVRNNTQYF. DNA for the CDR3: TGCGCCAGCAGCTCAGGGGTAGTTAGGAATAATACGCAGTATTTT.

V and J are TRBV11-2 and TRBJ2-1; D is uncertain. The germline V gene encodes CDR1 SGHAT and CDR2 FQNNGV. The ends were cut back, 6 bases at V and 8 bases at J, with 23 bases in the middle. The CDR3 extends over 16 amino acids. The CDR3 sequence is CASRIRPDSLIHEQFF. The DNA for the CDR3 is TGTGCCAGCAGGATCCGCCCCGACTCCCTTATCCATGAGCAGTTCTTC.

As to this clone: This CDR3 is also generated by other DNA sequences in the sample. The J gene is TRBJ1-1, the V gene TRBV5-1; D not certain. Trimming took off 2 bases at V and 1 base at J, with 6 bases between the two ends. The germline V gene has CDR1 SGHRS and CDR2 YFSETQ. The CDR3 has 13 residues. The CDR3 sequence is CASSLAGNTEAFF. For the CDR3, the DNA is TGCGCCAGCAGCTTAGCAGGGAACACTGAAGCTTTCTTT. The full variable domain, rest sourced from reference TRBV5-1 and TRBJ1-1, is KAGVTQTPRYLIKTRGQQVTLSCSPISGHRSVSWYQQTPGQGLQFLFEYFSETQRNKGNFPGRFSGRQFSNSRSEMNVSTLELGDSALYLCASSLAGNTEAFFGQGTRLTVV.

The V and J genes are TRBV4-1 and TRBJ1-2; possible D gene TRBD1, 6 bases. Deletions cut 1 base from V and 3 bases from J, with 12 bases between. There are 15 residues in the CDR3. Looked up from germline, CDR1 is MGHRA and CDR2 is YSYEKL. CDR3 residues: CASSQARDTDYGYTF. The CDR3 nucleotides are TGCGCCAGCAGCCAAGCCCGGGACACAGACTATGGCTACACCTTC.

This chain joins TRBV6-2 or TRBV6-3 and TRBJ2-1, with D perhaps TRBD2 (6 bases). The CDR3 is made up of 16 amino acids. CDR1 is MNHEY and CDR2 is SVGEGT in the germline V gene. The V gene lost 4 bases and the J gene lost 8 bases, with 21 bases spanning the gap. The CDR3 DNA is TGTGCCAGCAGTTCAAGCCACGGCGGGGTGGGGGATGAGCAGTTCTTC. Translated, it gives CASSSSHGGVGDEQFF.

The chain is built from TRBV28 and TRBJ1-2; possible D gene TRBD1, 6 bases. The germline V gene encodes CDR1 MDHEN and CDR2 SYDVKM. The V end lost 7 bases, the J end lost 8 bases, and 23 bases lay between the germline ends. This CDR3 spans 15 amino acids. CDR3 protein: CASIKVGQGGGGYTF. In DNA form, the CDR3 reads TGTGCCAGCATCAAAGTAGGGCAGGGAGGGGGAGGCTACACCTTC.